The 12 T cell receptor beta chains below all came from one sample that was sequenced in a study of beta chain features in type 1 diabetes. The whole isolated RNA underwent reverse transcription, so sequencing captured expressed TCRB transcripts. The protocol was immunoSEQ multiplex PCR, while the TCRdb copy is restricted to in-frame clones and leaves out a portion. This sample has about 410,000 clones, with roughly 14% found just once. Sequenced: naive CD4+ T cells from blood. Source of these receptors: a man aged 25-40 years in good health.

This clone was seen a handful of times. The rearrangement joins TRBV23-1 to TRBJ2-7; D remains ambiguous. TRBV23-1 is an open reading frame whose function is uncertain. The CDR3 length is 13 residues. The ends were cut back, 8 bases at V and 3 bases at J, with 14 bases in the middle. This chain's CDR3 is CASLRTPYYEQYV. CDR3 nucleotides: TGCGCCAGCCTTCGGACCCCCTACTACGAGCAGTACGTC.

This clone appeared a few times. The CDR3 coding sequence is TGTGCCAGCAGTCCAGCCCCTGGTGGAGGGACCTACGAGCAGTACGTC. The encoded protein is CASSPAPGGGTYEQYV. The V and J genes are TRBV7-2 and TRBJ2-7; D may be TRBD2 (6 bases). V shed 6 bases and J shed 2 bases, with 20 bases lying between them. The CDR3 is 16 residues long. CDR1 SGHTA and CDR2 FQGNSA come from the germline V gene.

This clone was detected a few times. The genes are TRBV4-3 and TRBJ2-7, with 9 bases lining up with TRBD1. Trimming cost V 1 base and J 1 base; bases outside gene matches: 5. The length of the CDR3 is 16 residues. Germline V CDR1 and CDR2: LGHNA, YSLEER. The CDR3 loop reads CASSQGVGTGSYEQYF. In DNA, the CDR3 is TGCGCCAGCAGCCAAGGAGTCGGGACAGGGTCCTACGAGCAGTACTTC.

This clone was seen only a few times. The chain uses TRBV14 and TRBJ2-7; TRBD1 agrees at 7 bases. V was clipped by 3 bases and J by 3 bases; unmatched bases: 2. Per the germline V gene, CDR1 is SGHDN and CDR2 is FVKESK. This CDR3 has 13 amino acids. The CDR3 nucleotides are TGTGCCAGCAGCCACGGACAGGTCTACGAGCAGTACTTC. Protein: CASSHGQVYEQYF.

V and J are TRBV10-3 and TRBJ2-3; D is undetermined. The CDR3 is 14 residues long. Germline CDR1 is ENHRY and CDR2 is SYGVKD. The V end was cut by 6 bases, the J end by 2 bases, with 12 bases between. The CDR3 nucleotides read TGTGCCATCAGGACTGGCTCAACCACAGATACGCAGTATTTT. Translation gives CAIRTGSTTDTQYF.

This clone was seen more than once but under ten times. The chain links TRBV13 to TRBJ2-7; unclear D gene. From germline, CDR1 is PRHDT and CDR2 FYEKMQ (reference sequence). V lost 0 bases, J lost 4 bases, and 10 bases lay in between. The CDR3 totals 14 residues. The CDR3 sequence is CASSLGGRPYEQYV. The CDR3 region has the DNA TGTGCCAGCAGCTTAGGCGGCCGACCATACGAGCAGTACGTC.

This chain joins TRBV5-6 and TRBJ1-5; D is unresolved. Germline V gene sequence: CDR1 SGHDT, CDR2 YYEEEE. Trimming removed 4 bases at V and 5 bases at J, with 10 bases between. This CDR3 contains 13 residues. The CDR3, as DNA: TGTGCCAGCAGCATTGGGTCGCATCAGCCCCAGCATTTT. It codes for CASSIGSHQPQHF.

In this sample, this clone turned up a few times. The V gene is TRBV5-1, the J gene TRBJ2-3, with D tentatively TRBD1 (5 bases). The CDR3 is made up of 17 amino acids. The V end lost 4 bases, the J end lost 0 bases, and 18 bases lay between the germline ends. The germline CDR1 and CDR2 sequences are SGHRS and YFSETQ. CDR3 sequence: CASSLEPLGQSTDTQYF. For the CDR3, the DNA is TGCGCCAGCAGCCTCGAACCCTTGGGGCAGAGCACAGATACGCAGTATTTT.

The chain recombines TRBV19 with TRBJ1-5; TRBD1 matches 10 bases. CDR1 and CDR2 from the germline V gene are LNHDA and SQIVND (reference sequence). CDR3 length equals 17 residues. Germline trimming cut 4 bases from V and 6 bases from J; bases unmatched to any gene: 12. This CDR3 is CASSSLPGQGGFQPQHF. In DNA, the CDR3 is TGTGCCAGTAGTAGCCTCCCCGGACAGGGGGGGTTTCAGCCCCAGCATTTT. The whole variable domain, remainder taken from reference TRBV19 and TRBJ1-5, is DGGITQSPKYLFRKEGQNVTLSCEQNLNHDAMYWYRQDPGQGLRLIYYSQIVNDFQKGDIAEGYSVSREKKESFPLTVTSAQKNPTAFYLCASSSLPGQGGFQPQHFGDGTRLSIL.

This clone was recorded a few times. The rearrangement joins TRBV2 to TRBJ1-2; D remains unclear. Per the germline V gene, CDR1 is SNHLY and CDR2 is FYNNEI. The CDR3 sequence is 15 residues long. V lost 4 bases and J 2 bases, leaving 14 bases between the germline ends. CDR3 amino acids: CASSVFAVANYGYTF. CDR3 nucleotide sequence: TGTGCCAGCAGTGTTTTCGCAGTTGCGAACTATGGCTACACCTTC.

This clone was seen a handful of times. The chain combines TRBV19 with TRBJ2-2; D is unclear. Trimming pared 5 bases from V and 5 bases from J, leaving 12 bases between. The CDR3 is 14 amino acids. In germline, CDR1 is LNHDA, CDR2 SQIVND (reference sequence). CDR3 nucleotide sequence: TGTGCCAGTAGTTACATGCCTAGGACCGGGGAGCTGTTTTTT. This codes for CASSYMPRTGELFF.

This chain links TRBV7-2 with TRBJ2-1, with unresolved D. With 1 base removed from V and 7 bases from J, the gap between germline ends came to 8 bases. Germline V gives CDR1 SGHTA, CDR2 FQGNSA. CDR3 length equals 13 residues. The CDR3 nucleotides read TGTGCCAGCAGCTTAGGGCAGAGGAATGAGCAGTTCTTC. Residues: CASSLGQRNEQFF.